The entry that follows covers one T cell receptor beta chain sequence. Its antigen is unknown. The sample originates from a study of cytomegalovirus exposure and HLA in healthy donors. Study-wide results and caveats: Later analysis identified several of the most significant clusters that appeared linked to common viral pathogens.

Researchers ran the PCR with 60 Vbeta and 13 Jbeta primers. The data were produced by immunoSEQ multiplex PCR, yet TCRdb's version contains in-frame clones alone and is incomplete. This sample carries roughly 140,000 clones, 60% to 85% of them seen once, and the ten largest clones take around 3.6%. Input material: PBMCs. This TCR derives from a man younger than 35 in good health and CMV-seronegative.

The CDR3 reads CASRWTSGTYEQYF. CDR3 nucleotide sequence: TGTGCCAGCAGGTGGACTAGCGGAACCTACGAGCAGTACTTC. J is TRBJ2-7 and V is TRBV27; 10 bases are a match to TRBD2. The CDR3 extends over 14 amino acids. Trimming removed 6 bases from V and 2 bases from J; junction bases left unmatched: 4. The V gene's germline CDR1 is MNHEY and CDR2 SMNVEV (reference sequence).